This TCR beta chain was obtained from a study of siplizumab effects on memory and regulatory T cells. Germline V gene lookup returns CDR1 SGDLS and CDR2 YYNGEE. V lost 0 bases and J lost 8, with 17 bases in between. The length of the CDR3 is 15 residues. Concerning this clone: The antigen is unknown.

Cells that made up the mixed lymphocyte reaction were cocultured at 37°C for 5 to 6 days. The authors labelled responder PBMCs with CFSE and stimulator PBMCs with Violet Dye, and mixed them 1:1. Using immunoSEQ multiplex PCR, the repertoire was profiled, and TCRdb retains in-frame clones only, with some absent. This table has roughly 5,300 clones, 40% to 55% appearing once. Study-wide points: Proliferating Tregs taken from siplizumab cultures were not shown to have a confirmed suppressive function. Naive T cells were seen as more diverse than memory cells and as major alloresponse contributors.

Sequenced sample: CFSE-low (dividing) CD8+ T cells sorted from an allogeneic mixed lymphocyte reaction. The chain carries TRBV9 and TRBJ1-2; D might be TRBD1 (6 bases). This clonotype originated in a human donor in good health; the cells came from an allogeneic mixed lymphocyte reaction. Some clones in this sample may be carry-over from other donors' samples. The CDR3 bases are TGTGCCAGCAGCGTAGTGACAGGAGACAAGTCGGGCTACACCTTC. Protein: CASSVVTGDKSGYTF.